This T cell receptor beta chain was observed in a study of cytomegalovirus exposure and HLA in healthy donors. The PCR had 60 Vbeta and 13 Jbeta primers. Produced via immunoSEQ multiplex PCR; TCRdb's table is partial and in-frame only. This sample has a few hundred thousand clones, with 80% found just once. Findings of the study overall: Several of the most significant clusters appeared linked to common viral pathogens, based on a later analysis. Investigators reported approximately 170 TCR beta chains as tied to cytomegalovirus. TCR beta V- and J-gene trimming, according to a later analysis, was linked to a missense DCLRE1C variant.

About this clone itself: Antigen: not known.

The germline V gene encodes CDR1 MNHEY and CDR2 SMNVEV (reference sequence). V shed 3 bases, J shed 2 bases, and the junction held 8 bases outside the gene matches. The CDR3 covers 16 residues. The specimen was PBMCs. This TCR was recovered from a girl aged 2 to 9 in good health and CMV-seronegative. The V call is TRBV27, the J call TRBJ2-7; TRBD2 agrees at 9 bases. The CDR3 DNA follows: TGTGCCAGCAGTTTTTCCGCTAGCGGGGACGCCTACGAGCAGTACTTC. Protein product: CASSFSASGDAYEQYF.